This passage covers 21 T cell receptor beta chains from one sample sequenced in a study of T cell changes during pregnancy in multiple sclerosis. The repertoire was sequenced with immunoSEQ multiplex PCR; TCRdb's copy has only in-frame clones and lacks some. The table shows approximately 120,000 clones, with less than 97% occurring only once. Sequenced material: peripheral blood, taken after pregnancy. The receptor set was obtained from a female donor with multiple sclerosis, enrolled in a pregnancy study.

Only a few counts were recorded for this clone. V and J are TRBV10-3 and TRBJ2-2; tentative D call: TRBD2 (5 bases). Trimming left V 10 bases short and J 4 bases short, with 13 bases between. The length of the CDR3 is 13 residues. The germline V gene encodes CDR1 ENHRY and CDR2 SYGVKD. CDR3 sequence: CATRGPGTGELFF. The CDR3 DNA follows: TGTGCCACCCGAGGGCCGGGCACCGGGGAGCTGTTTTTT.

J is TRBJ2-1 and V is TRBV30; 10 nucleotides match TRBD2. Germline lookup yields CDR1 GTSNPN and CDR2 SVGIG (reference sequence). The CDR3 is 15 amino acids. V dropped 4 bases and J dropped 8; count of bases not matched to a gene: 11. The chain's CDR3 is CAWKKREGRVDEQFF. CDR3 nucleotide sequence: TGTGCCTGGAAAAAGCGGGAGGGCCGGGTGGATGAGCAGTTCTTC.

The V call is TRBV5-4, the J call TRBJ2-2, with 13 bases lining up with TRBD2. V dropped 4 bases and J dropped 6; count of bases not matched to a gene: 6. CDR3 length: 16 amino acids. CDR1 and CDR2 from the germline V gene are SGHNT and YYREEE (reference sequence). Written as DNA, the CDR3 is TGTGCCAGCAGCCATCCGGGACTAGCGGGATCCGGGGAGCTGTTTTTT. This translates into CASSHPGLAGSGELFF.

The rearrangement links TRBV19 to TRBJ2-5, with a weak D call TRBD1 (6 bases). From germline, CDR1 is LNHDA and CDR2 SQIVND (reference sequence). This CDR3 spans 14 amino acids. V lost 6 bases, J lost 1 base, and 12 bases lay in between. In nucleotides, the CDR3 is TGTGCCAGTAGCTCAACAGGGATCCAAGAGACCCAGTACTTC. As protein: CASSSTGIQETQYF.

The DNA of the CDR3 is TGTGCCACCAGCAGGGACCTCCTCAGGGGGCGACCGGATACGCAGTATTTT. Translated, it gives CATSRDLLRGRPDTQYF. This chain uses TRBV15 with TRBJ2-3, with 8 nucleotides matching TRBD1. V dropped 3 bases and J dropped 6; count of bases not matched to a gene: 14. CDR3 length: 17 amino acids. CDR1 LNHNV and CDR2 YYDKDF come from the germline V gene (reference sequence).

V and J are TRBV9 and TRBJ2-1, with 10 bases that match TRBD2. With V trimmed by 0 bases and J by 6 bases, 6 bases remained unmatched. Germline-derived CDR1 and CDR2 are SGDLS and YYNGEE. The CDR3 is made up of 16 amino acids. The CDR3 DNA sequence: TGTGCCAGCAGCGTAGGTCGCCTAGCGGGAGTCAATGAGCAGTTCTTC. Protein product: CASSVGRLAGVNEQFF.

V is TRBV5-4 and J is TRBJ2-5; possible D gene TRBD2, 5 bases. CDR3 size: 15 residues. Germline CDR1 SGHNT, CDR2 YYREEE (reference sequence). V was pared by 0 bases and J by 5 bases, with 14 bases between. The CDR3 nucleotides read TGTGCCAGCAGCTTGGCCCTGGGAGCTGGGGAGACCCAGTACTTC. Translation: CASSLALGAGETQYF. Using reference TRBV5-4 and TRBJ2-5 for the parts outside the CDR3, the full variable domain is ETGVTQSPTHLIKTRGQQVTLRCSSQSGHNTVSWYQQALGQGPQFIFQYYREEENGRGNFPPRFSGLQFPNYSSELNVNALELDDSALYLCASSLALGAGETQYFGPGTRLLVL.

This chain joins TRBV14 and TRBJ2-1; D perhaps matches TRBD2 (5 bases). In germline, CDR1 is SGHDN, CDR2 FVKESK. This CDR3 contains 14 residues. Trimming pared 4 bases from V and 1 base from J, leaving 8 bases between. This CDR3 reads CASSLDSSYNEQFF. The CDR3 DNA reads TGTGCCAGCAGCCTGGACTCTTCCTACAATGAGCAGTTCTTC.

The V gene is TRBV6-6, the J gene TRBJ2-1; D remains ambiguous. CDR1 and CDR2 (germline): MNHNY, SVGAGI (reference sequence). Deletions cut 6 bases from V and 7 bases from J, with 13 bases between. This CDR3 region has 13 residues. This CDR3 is CASSPFPGNEQFF. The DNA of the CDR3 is TGTGCCAGCAGCCCCTTTCCAGGAAATGAGCAGTTCTTC.

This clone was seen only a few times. CDR3 sequence: CASSEVRAGGHYEQYF. The CDR3 nucleotides read TGTGCCAGCAGTGAAGTTCGAGCGGGAGGGCATTACGAGCAGTACTTC. The chain has TRBV6-1 and TRBJ2-7, with 10 positions matching TRBD2. The ends lost 1 base at V and 4 bases at J; junction bases unmatched: 7. CDR1 is MNHNS, CDR2 SASEGT, per germline. The CDR3 totals 16 residues.

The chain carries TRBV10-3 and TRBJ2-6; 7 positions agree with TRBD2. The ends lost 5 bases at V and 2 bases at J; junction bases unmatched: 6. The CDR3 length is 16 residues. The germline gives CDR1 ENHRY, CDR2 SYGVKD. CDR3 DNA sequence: TGTGCCATCAGTCAAATGGGGAGGGCTGGGGCCAACGTCCTGACTTTC. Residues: CAISQMGRAGANVLTF.

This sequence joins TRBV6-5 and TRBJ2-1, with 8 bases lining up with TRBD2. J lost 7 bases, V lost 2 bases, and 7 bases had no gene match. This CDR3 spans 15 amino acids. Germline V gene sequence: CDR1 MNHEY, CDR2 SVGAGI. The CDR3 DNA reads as TGTGCCAGCAGTTACGCCGGACTAGCTGCTAATGAGCAGTTCTTC. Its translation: CASSYAGLAANEQFF.

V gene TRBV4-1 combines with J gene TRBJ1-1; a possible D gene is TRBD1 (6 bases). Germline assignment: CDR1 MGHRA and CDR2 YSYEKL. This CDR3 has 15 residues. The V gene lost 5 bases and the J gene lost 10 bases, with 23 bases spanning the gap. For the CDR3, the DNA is TGCGCCAGCAGCTACGACCTACGGGGACATGGGGGAGCTTTCTTT. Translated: CASSYDLRGHGGAFF.

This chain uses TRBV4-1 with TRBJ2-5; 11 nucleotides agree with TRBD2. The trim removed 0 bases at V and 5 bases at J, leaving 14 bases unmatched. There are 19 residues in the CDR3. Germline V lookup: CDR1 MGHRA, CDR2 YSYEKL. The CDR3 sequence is CASSQDASASGRFRETQYF. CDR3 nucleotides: TGCGCCAGCAGCCAAGATGCGTCGGCTAGCGGGAGGTTTCGGGAGACCCAGTACTTC.

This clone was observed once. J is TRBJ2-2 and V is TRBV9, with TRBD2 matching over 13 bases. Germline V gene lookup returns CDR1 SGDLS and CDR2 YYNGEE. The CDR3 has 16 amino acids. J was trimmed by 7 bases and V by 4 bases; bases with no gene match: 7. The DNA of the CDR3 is TGTGCCAGCAGCCCCACTAGCGGGAGGGTTGTCGGGGAGCTGTTTTTT. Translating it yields CASSPTSGRVVGELFF.

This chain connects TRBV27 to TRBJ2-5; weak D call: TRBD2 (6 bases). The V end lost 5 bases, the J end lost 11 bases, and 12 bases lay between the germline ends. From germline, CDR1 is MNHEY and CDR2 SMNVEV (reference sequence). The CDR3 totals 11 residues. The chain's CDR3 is CASSHSGEQYF. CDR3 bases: TGTGCCAGCAGTCATAGCGGTGAGCAGTACTTC.

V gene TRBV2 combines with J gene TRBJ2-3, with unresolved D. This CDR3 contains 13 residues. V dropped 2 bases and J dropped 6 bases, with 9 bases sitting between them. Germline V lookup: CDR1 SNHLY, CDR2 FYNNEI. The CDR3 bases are TGTGCCAGCAGTGAACCGGGTAGGGATACGCAGTATTTT. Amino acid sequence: CASSEPGRDTQYF.

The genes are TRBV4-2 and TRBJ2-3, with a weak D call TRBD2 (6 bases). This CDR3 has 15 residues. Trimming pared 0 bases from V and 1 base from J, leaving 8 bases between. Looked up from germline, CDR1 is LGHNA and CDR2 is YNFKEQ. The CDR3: CASSQEKRGTDTQYF. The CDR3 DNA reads TGTGCCAGCAGCCAAGAAAAGCGGGGCACAGATACGCAGTATTTT.

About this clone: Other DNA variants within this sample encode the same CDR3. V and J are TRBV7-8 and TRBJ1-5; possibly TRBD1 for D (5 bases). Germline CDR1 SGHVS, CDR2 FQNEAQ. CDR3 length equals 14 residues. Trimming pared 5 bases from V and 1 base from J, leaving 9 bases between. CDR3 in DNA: TGTGCCAGCAGCAGGCAGGGAAGCAATCAGCCCCAGCATTTT. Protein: CASSRQGSNQPQHF.

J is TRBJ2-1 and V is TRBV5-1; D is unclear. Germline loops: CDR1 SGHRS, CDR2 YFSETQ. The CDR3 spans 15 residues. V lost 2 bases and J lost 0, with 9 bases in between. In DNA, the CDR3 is TGCGCCAGCAGCTTCAATAGCCTCTCCTACAATGAGCAGTTCTTC. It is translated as CASSFNSLSYNEQFF.

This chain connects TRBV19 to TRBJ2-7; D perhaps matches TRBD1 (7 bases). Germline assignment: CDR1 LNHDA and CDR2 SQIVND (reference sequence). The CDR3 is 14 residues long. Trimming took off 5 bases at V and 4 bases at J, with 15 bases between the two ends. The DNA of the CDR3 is TGTGCCAGTAGTCTTCACCCAGGGGGGTACGAGCAGTACTTC. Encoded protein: CASSLHPGGYEQYF.